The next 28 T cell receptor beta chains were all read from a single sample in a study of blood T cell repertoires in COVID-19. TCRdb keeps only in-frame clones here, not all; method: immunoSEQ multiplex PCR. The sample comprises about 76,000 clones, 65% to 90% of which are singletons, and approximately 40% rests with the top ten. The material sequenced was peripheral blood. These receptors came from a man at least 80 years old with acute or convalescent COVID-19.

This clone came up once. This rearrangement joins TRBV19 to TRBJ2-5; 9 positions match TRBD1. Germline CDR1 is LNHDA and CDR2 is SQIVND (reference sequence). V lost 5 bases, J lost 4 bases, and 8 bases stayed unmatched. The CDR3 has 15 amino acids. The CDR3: CASSGNTGGRETQYF. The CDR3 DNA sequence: TGTGCCAGTAGTGGGAATACAGGGGGCAGAGAGACCCAGTACTTC.

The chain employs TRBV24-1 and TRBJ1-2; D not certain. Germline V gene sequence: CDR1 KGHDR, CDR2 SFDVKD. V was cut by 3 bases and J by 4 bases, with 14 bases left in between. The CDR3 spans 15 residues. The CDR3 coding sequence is TGTGCCACCAGTGATCCGGAGGGAGGCCTCTATGGCTACACCTTC. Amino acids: CATSDPEGGLYGYTF.

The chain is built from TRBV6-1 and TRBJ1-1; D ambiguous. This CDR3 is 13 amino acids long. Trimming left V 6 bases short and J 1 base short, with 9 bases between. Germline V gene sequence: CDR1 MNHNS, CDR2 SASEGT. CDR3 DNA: TGTGCCAGCAGCCTAGATAAGAACACTGAAGCTTTCTTT. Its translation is CASSLDKNTEAFF.

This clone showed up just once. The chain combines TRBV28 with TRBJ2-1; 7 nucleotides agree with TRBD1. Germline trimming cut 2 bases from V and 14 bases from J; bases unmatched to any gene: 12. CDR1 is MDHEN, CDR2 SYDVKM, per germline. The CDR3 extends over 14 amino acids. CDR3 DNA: TGTGCCAGCAGTTTAGTTGAGGGGGCCCGTACTAAGTTCTTC. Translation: CASSLVEGARTKFF.

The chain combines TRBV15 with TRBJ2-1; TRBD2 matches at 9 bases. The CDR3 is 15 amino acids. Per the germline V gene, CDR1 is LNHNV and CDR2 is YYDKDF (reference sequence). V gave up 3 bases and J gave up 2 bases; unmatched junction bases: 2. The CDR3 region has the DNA TGTGCCACCAGCAGTCGACTAGCGGCCTACAATGAGCAGTTCTTC. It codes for CATSSRLAAYNEQFF.

CDR3 nucleotides: TGCGCCAGCAGCTTGGTGCCAGGCTTAATGAACACTGAAGCTTTCTTT. It encodes CASSLVPGLMNTEAFF. J is TRBJ1-1 and V is TRBV5-1, with no clear D. The CDR3 loop spans 16 amino acids. V was pared by 0 bases and J by 0 bases, with 12 bases between. Germline V CDR1 and CDR2: SGHRS, YFSETQ.

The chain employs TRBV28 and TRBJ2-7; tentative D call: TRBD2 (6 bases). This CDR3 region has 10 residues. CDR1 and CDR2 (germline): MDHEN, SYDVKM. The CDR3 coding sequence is TGTGCTTCCGGGACTTTGGGGCAGTACTTC. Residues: CASGTLGQYF.

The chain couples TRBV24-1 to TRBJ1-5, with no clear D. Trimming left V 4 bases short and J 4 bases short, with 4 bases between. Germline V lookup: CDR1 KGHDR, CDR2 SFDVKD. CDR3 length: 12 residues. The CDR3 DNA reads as TGTGCCACCAGTGACCCGAATCAGCCCCAGCATTTT. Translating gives CATSDPNQPQHF.

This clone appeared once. CDR3 coding DNA: TGTGCCAGCAGCATACAAGAGACCCAGTACTTC. As protein: CASSIQETQYF. The chain employs TRBV7-9 and TRBJ2-5; D gene uncertain. Germline CDR1 SEHNR, CDR2 FQNEAQ (reference sequence). The CDR3 extends over 11 amino acids. V shed 5 bases and J shed 2 bases, with 3 bases lying between them.

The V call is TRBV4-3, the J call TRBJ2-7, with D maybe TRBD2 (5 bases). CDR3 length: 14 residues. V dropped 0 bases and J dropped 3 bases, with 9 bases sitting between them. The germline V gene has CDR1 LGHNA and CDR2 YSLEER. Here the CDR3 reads CASSQDERDYEQYF. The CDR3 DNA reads TGCGCCAGCAGCCAAGATGAGAGGGACTACGAGCAGTACTTC.

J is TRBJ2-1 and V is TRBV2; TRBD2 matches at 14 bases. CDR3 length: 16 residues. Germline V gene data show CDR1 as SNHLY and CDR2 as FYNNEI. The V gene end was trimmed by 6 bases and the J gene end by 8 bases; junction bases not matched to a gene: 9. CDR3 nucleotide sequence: TGTGCCAGCAGCATAGGACTAGCGGGGGGAAAGGATGAGCAGTTCTTC. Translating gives CASSIGLAGGKDEQFF.

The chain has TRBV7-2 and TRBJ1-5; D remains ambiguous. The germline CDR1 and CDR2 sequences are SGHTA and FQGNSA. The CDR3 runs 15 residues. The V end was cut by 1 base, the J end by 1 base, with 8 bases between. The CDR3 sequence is CASSLGPLSNQPQHF. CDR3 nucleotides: TGTGCCAGCAGCTTAGGGCCCTTGAGCAATCAGCCCCAGCATTTT.

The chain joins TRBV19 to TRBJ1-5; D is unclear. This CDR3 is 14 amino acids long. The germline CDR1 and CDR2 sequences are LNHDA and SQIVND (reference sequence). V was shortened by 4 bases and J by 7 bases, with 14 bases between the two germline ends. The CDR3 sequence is CASSTRADWQPQHF. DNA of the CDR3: TGTGCCAGTAGTACGAGGGCTGATTGGCAGCCCCAGCATTTT.

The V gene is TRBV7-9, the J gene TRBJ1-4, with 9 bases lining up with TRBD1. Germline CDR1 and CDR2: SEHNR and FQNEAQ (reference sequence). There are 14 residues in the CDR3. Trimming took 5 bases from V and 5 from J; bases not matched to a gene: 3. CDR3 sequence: CASSPGTGNEKLFF. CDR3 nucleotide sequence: TGTGCCAGCAGCCCCGGGACAGGGAATGAAAAACTGTTTTTT.

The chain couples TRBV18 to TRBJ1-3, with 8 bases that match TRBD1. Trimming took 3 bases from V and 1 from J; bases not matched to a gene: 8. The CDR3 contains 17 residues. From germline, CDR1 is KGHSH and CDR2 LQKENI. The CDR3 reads CASSPAHRGTSGNTIYF. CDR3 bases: TGTGCCAGCTCACCGGCCCACAGGGGGACATCTGGAAACACCATATATTTT. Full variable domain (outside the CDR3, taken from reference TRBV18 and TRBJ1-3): NAGVMQNPRHLVRRRGQEARLRCSPMKGHSHVYWYRQLPEEGLKFMVYLQKENIIDESGMPKERFSAEFPKEGPSILRIQQVVRGDSAAYFCASSPAHRGTSGNTIYFGEGSWLTVV.

For the CDR3, the DNA is TGTGCCAGCAGCCAAGATCAGGGGTGGACTGAAGCTTTCTTT. This translates into CASSQDQGWTEAFF. The chain is built from TRBV14 and TRBJ1-1, with D possibly matching TRBD1 (6 bases). Germline V lookup: CDR1 SGHDN, CDR2 FVKESK. The length of the CDR3 is 14 residues. V gave up 0 bases and J gave up 5 bases, with 10 bases separating them. Full variable domain (outside the CDR3, taken from reference TRBV14 and TRBJ1-1): EAGVTQFPSHSVIEKGQTVTLRCDPISGHDNLYWYRRVMGKEIKFLLHFVKESKQDESGMPNNRFLAERTGGTYSTLKVQPAELEDSGVYFCASSQDQGWTEAFFGQGTRLTVV.

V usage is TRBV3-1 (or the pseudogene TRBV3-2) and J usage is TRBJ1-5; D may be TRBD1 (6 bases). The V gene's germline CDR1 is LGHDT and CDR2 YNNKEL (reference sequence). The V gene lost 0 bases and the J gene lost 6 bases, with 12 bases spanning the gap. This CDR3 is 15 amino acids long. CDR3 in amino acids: CASSQDGKGVQPQHF. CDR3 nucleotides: TGTGCCAGCAGCCAAGATGGGAAGGGGGTTCAGCCCCAGCATTTT.

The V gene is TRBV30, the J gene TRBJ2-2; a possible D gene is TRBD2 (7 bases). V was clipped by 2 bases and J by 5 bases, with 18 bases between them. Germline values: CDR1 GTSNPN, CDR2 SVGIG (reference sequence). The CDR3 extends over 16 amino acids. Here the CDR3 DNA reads TGTGCCTGGAGTAGGGGGGGCCTGAGGTTGACCGGGGAGCTGTTTTTT. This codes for CAWSRGGLRLTGELFF.

The CDR3 bases are TGTGCCACCAGCAGAGATTTGAGAGACTCTGGAAACACCATATATTTT. Translated: CATSRDLRDSGNTIYF. The chain links TRBV15 to TRBJ1-3, with D hard to call. V lost 0 bases to trimming and J lost 0 bases, with 9 bases between them. The CDR3 has 16 amino acids. Germline values: CDR1 LNHNV, CDR2 YYDKDF (reference sequence). Filled out from reference TRBV15 and TRBJ1-3, the complete variable domain reads DAMVIQNPRYQVTQFGKPVTLSCSQTLNHNVMYWYQQKSSQAPKLLFHYYDKDFNNEADTPDNFQSRRPNTSFCFLDIRSPGLGDTAMYLCATSRDLRDSGNTIYFGEGSWLTVV.

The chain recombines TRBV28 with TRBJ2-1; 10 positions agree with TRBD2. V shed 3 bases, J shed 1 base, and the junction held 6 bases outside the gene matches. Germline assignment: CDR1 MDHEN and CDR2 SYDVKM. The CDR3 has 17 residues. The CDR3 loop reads CASSFWLAGGSYNEQFF. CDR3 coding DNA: TGTGCCAGCAGTTTTTGGTTAGCGGGGGGTTCCTACAATGAGCAGTTCTTC.

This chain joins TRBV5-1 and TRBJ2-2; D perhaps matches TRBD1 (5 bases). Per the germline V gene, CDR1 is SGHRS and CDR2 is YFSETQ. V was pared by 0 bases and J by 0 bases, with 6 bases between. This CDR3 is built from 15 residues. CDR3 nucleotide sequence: TGCGCCAGCAGCTTGGCAGGGACGAACACCGGGGAGCTGTTTTTT. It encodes CASSLAGTNTGELFF.

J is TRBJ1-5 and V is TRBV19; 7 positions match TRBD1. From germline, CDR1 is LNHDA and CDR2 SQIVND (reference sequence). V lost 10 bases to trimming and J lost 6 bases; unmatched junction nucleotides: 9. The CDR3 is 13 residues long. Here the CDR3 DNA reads TGTGCCATCGCCGACAGGGCGGGTCAGCCCCAGCATTTT. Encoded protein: CAIADRAGQPQHF. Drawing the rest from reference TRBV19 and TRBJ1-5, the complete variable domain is DGGITQSPKYLFRKEGQNVTLSCEQNLNHDAMYWYRQDPGQGLRLIYYSQIVNDFQKGDIAEGYSVSREKKESFPLTVTSAQKNPTAFYLCAIADRAGQPQHFGDGTRLSIL.

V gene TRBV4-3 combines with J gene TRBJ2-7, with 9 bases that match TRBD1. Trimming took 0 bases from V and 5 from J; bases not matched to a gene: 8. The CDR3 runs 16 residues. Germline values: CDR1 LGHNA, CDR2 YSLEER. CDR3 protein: CASSQDGGQGWNEQYF. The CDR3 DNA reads TGCGCCAGCAGCCAAGATGGAGGACAGGGGTGGAACGAGCAGTACTTC.

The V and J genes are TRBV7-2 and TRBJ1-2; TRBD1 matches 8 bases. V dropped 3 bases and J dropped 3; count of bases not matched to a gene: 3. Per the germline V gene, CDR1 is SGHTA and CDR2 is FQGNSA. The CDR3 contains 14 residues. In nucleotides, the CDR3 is TGTGCCAGCAGCTTCCAACAGGGGGACTATGGCTACACCTTC. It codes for CASSFQQGDYGYTF.

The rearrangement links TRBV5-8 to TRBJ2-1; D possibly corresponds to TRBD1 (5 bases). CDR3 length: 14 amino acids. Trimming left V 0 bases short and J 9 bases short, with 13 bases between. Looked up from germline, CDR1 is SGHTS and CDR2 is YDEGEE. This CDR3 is CASSLAIGVGEQFF. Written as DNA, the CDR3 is TGTGCCAGCAGCTTGGCTATAGGGGTGGGTGAGCAGTTCTTC.

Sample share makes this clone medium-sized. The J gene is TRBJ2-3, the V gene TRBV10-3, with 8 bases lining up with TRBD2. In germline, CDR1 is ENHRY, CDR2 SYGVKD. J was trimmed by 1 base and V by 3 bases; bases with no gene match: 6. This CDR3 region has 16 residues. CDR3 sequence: CAISDTSAGGTDTQYF. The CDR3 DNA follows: TGTGCCATCAGTGATACATCAGCGGGGGGCACAGATACGCAGTATTTT.

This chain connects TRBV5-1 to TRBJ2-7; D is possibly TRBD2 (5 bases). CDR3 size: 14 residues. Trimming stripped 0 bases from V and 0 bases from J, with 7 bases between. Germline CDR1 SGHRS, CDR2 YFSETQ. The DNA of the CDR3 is TGCGCCAGCAGCTTGGTGGCGGGCTCCTACGAGCAGTACTTC. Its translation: CASSLVAGSYEQYF.

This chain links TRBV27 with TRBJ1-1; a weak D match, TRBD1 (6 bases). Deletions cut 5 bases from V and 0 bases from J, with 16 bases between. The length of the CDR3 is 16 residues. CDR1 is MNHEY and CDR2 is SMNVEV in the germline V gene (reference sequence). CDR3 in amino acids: CASSQQGSIMNTEAFF. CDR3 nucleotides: TGTGCCAGCAGTCAACAGGGATCTATTATGAACACTGAAGCTTTCTTT.